This T cell receptor beta chain was captured by sequencing in a study of cytomegalovirus exposure and HLA in healthy donors. CDR1 is WNHNN and CDR2 is SYGVQD in the germline V gene (reference sequence). The CDR3 contains 17 residues. Trimming removed 1 base at V and 1 base at J, with 13 bases between. Sequencing used immunoSEQ multiplex PCR; TCRdb keeps in-frame clones, though not all of them. The repertoire consists of 150,000 to 200,000 clones, with 85% occurring once and the leading ten covering 2% to 2.5%. This chain joins TRBV10-1 and TRBJ2-2; D might be TRBD2 (7 bases). The clonotype was recovered from a man in his thirties or forties in good health and CMV-seropositive. The sample taken for sequencing was PBMCs. The CDR3 region is CASSEWPGGLNTGELFF. Here the CDR3 DNA reads TGCGCCAGCAGTGAGTGGCCCGGGGGGCTGAACACCGGGGAGCTGTTTTTT.